This TCR beta chain was found in a study of Graves' ophthalmopathy and Graves' hyperthyroidism. Trimming left V 3 bases short and J 8 bases short, with 13 bases between. The germline gives CDR1 MGHDK, CDR2 SYGVNS. The CDR3 consists of 13 residues. Other autoimmune diseases, uncontrolled infections, pregnancy and lactation each led to patient exclusion. Clinical symptoms, serum thyroxine, TRAb, thyroid ultrasound and orbital computed tomography were relied on for diagnosis. Remarks on this clonotype: No antigen is known for it.

From RNA, the CDR3 regions of TCR beta chains were amplified and sequenced. An initial RT-PCR round employing HTBI primers preceded a second-round multiplex PCR. Via MiXCR, TCRdb re-called the multiplex PCR reads, giving one row per CDR3 protein. Seen here are about 740,000 distinct CDR3 sequences, 40% observed once, and the top ten hold 44%. Regarding the study as a whole: In blood, most expanded thyroid clonotypes above 0.001 frequency were also detected. Ophthalmopathy could be told apart from stable hyperthyroidism by a 13-signature model (around 88% sensitivity, around 78% specificity).

The rearrangement joins TRBV25-1 to TRBJ1-2; no firm D call. The receptor comes from an adult man with Graves' ophthalmopathy. Sequencing was done on a sample of peripheral blood. CDR3 sequence: CASSDLEGEGYTF. As DNA, the CDR3 is TGTGCCAGCAGTGATTTGGAGGGTGAGGGCTACACCTTC.